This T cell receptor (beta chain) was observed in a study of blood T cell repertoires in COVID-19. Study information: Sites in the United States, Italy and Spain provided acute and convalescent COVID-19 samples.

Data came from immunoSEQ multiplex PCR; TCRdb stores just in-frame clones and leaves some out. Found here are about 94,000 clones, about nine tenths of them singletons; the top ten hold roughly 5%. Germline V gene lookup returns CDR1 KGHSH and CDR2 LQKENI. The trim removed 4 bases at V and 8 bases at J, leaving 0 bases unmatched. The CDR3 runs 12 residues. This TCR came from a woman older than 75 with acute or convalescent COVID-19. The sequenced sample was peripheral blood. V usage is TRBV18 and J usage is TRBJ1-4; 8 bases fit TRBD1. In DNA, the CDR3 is TGTGCCAGCTCACGGGACAGGGAAAAACTGTTTTTT. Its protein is CASSRDREKLFF.